This entry is about one TCR beta chain. Its antigen is unidentified. The CDR3 spans 13 residues. Germline CDR1 reads SNHLY; CDR2 reads FYNNEI. Trimming took off 6 bases at V and 3 bases at J, with 12 bases between the two ends. The data originate from a study of blood T cells in healthy people across ages. Next came a second PCR, run for about 6 to 12 cycles, which used a sample-barcoded 5' primer along with a J-beta primer mix. Per sample, CDR3-containing paired-end reads numbered at least 2.5 million. TCRdb called the 5' RACE reads again in MiXCR, with one record for every CDR3 protein. The table shows 1.5 million to 2 million distinct CDR3 sequences, with roughly 27% occurring only once. Study-level results: Across the age range, TCR beta diversity per million T cells fell in a roughly linear way.

Donors were systemically healthy Caucasian individuals from Russia aged 6 to 90 years. No fewer than 7 million PBMCs went into each sample. The sequencing input was blood. V is TRBV2 and J is TRBJ2-7; a possible D gene is TRBD1 (6 bases). The receptor was derived from a woman between 25 and 40 years old in good health. CDR3 nucleotide sequence: TGTGCCAGCAGACAGGACAGTGACTACGAGCAGTACTTC. This codes for CASRQDSDYEQYF.